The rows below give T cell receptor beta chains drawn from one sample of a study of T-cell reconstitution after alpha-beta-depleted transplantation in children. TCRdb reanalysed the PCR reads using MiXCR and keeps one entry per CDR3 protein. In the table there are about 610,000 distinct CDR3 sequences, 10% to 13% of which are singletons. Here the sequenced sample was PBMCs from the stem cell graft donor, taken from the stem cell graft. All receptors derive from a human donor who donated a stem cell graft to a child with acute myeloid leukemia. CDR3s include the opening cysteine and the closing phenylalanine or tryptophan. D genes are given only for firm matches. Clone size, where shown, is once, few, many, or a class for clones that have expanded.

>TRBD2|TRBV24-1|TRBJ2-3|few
CATSDLGTKTDTQYF
TGTGCCACCAGTGATTTAGGGACTAAAACAGATACGCAGTATTTT
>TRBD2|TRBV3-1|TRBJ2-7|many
CASSLTGTSIRSEQYF
TGTGCCAGCAGCCTAACCGGGACTAGCATAAGGTCCGAGCAGTACTTC
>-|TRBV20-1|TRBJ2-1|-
CSARTDAQEEQFF
TGCAGTGCTAGAACGGACGCTCAGGAGGAGCAGTTCTTC
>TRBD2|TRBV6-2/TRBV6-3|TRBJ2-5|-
CASSYPRVSGSVRETQYF
TGTGCCAGCAGTTACCCTCGCGTTAGCGGGAGTGTTCGAGAGACCCAGTACTTC
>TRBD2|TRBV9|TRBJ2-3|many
CASSVTSGSTDTQYF
TGTGCCAGCAGCGTGACTAGCGGGAGCACAGATACGCAGTATTTT
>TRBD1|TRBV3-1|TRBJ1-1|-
CASSPQTGVDTEAFF
TGTGCCAGCAGCCCTCAGACAGGGGTTGACACTGAAGCTTTCTTT
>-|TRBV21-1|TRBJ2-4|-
CASTRQGAKNIQYF
TGTGCCAGCACCAGACAGGGGGCGAAAAACATTCAGTACTTC
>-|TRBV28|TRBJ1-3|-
CASSPGGRISSGNTIYF
TGTGCCAGCAGCCCTGGGGGGAGGATCTCCTCTGGAAACACCATATATTTT
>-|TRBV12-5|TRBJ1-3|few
CASKQGGGNTIYF
TGTGCTAGTAAACAGGGAGGTGGAAACACCATATATTTT
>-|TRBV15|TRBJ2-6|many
CATSSPVLTGMSEAANVLTF
TGTGCCACCAGCAGCCCGGTCCTGACAGGTATGAGTGAGGCAGCCAACGTCCTGACTTTC
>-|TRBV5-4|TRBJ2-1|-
CASSWVGLGPFDNEQFF
TGTGCCAGCAGCTGGGTGGGTCTAGGGCCCTTCGACAATGAGCAGTTCTTC
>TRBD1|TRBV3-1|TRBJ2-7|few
CASSQQPGQPFMEQYF
TGTGCCAGCAGCCAACAGCCGGGACAGCCCTTTATGGAGCAGTACTTC
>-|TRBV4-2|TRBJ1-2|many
CASSQDGFYGYTF
TGTGCCAGCAGCCAAGATGGGTTCTATGGCTACACCTTC
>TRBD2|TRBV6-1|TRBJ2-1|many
CASSWDYPAELGQFF
TGTGCCAGCAGCTGGGACTACCCTGCCGAGCTGGGACAGTTCTTC
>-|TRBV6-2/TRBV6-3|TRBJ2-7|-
CASSSWGTRGSYEQYF
TGTGCCAGCAGTTCCTGGGGGACAAGGGGATCCTACGAGCAGTACTTC
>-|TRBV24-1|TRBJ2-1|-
CATSDWSSYNEQFF
TGTGCCACCAGTGATTGGAGCTCCTACAATGAGCAGTTCTTC
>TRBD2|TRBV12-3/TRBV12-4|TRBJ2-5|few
CASEIAGVQETQYF
TGTGCCAGCGAAATAGCGGGAGTCCAAGAGACCCAGTACTTC
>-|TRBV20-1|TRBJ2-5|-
CSARGTNRETQYF
TGCAGTGCTAGAGGGACGAATCGTGAGACCCAGTACTTC
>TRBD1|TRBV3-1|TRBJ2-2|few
CASSQDLGGQGVGEPTGELFF
TGTGCCAGCAGCCAAGATCTGGGGGGACAGGGTGTCGGGGAGCCCACCGGGGAGCTGTTTTTT
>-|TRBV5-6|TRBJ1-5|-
CASSFRNQPHHF
TGTGCCAGCAGCTTCCGAAATCAGCCCCATCATTTT
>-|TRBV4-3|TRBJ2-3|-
CASSHATGDTQYF
TGCGCCAGCAGCCACGCAACAGGGGATACGCAGTATTTT
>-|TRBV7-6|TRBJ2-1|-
CASSPVKAYNEQFF
TGTGCCAGCAGTCCCGTCAAGGCTTACAATGAGCAGTTCTTC
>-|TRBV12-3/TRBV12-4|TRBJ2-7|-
CASIPSLSQVYEQYF
TGTGCCAGCATCCCAAGTCTATCCCAGGTCTACGAGCAGTACTTC
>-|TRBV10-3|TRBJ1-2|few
CAIGRGDGYTF
TGTGCCATCGGGAGGGGAGATGGCTACACCTTC
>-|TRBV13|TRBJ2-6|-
CASSPRGAFRSGANVLTF
TGTGCCAGCAGCCCTAGGGGGGCTTTTCGTTCTGGGGCCAACGTCCTGACTTTC
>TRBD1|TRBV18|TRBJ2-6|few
CASSPQGALGANVLTF
TGTGCCAGCTCACCCCAGGGGGCGCTGGGGGCCAACGTCCTGACTTTC
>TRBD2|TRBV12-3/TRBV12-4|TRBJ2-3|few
CASRTTSGSHRQYF
TGTGCCAGCAGAACGACTAGCGGGTCCCACCGGCAGTATTTT